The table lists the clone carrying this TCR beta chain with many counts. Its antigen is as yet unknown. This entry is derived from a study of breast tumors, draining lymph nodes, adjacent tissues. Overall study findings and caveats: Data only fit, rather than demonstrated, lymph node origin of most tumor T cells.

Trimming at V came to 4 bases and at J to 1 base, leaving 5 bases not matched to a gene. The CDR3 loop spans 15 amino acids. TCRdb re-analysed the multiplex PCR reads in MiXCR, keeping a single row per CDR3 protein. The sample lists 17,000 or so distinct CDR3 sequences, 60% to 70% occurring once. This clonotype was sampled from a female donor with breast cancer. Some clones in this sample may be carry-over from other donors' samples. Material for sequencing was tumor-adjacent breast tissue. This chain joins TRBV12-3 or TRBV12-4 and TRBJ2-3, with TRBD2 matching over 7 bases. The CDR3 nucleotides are TGTGCCAGCAGTTACAGCGGGGAACGCACAGATACGCAGTATTTT. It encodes CASSYSGERTDTQYF.